This T cell receptor beta chain was documented in a study of post-analysis software for immune sequencing data. Study findings and constraints: By F measure, strong co-clustering occurred among samples prepared in the same batch. Patients with multiple sclerosis recorded significantly lower normalized Chao1 diversity than controls, the study found. TRBV5-6, TRBV5-1 and TRBV20-1 belonged to a set of about 5 TRBV segments that were more frequent in patients than controls.

The germline gives CDR1 SQVTM, CDR2 ANQGSEA. The CDR3 consists of 12 residues. V was pared by 7 bases and J by 8 bases, with 10 bases of the junction left unmatched. Sequencing libraries made from TCR beta cDNA carried unique molecular identifiers. TCRdb re-called the PCR reads with MiXCR, one entry per CDR3 protein. This table holds roughly 700,000 distinct CDR3 sequences, 25% to 30% found once. This clonotype was counted a few times. Its cognate antigen is unknown. The origin of this receptor is a girl aged 10-17 years with multiple sclerosis. The sample was blood. The V gene is TRBV29-1, the J gene TRBJ1-1; TRBD1 aligns across 7 bases. The CDR3 coding sequence is TGCAGCGCCACAGGGGTCGCGACCGAAGCTTTCTTT. It translates to CSATGVATEAFF. Complete variable domain (other parts from reference TRBV29-1 and TRBJ1-1): SAVISQKPSRDICQRGTSLTIQCQVDSQVTMMFWYRQQPGQSLTLIATANQGSEATYESGFVIDKFPISRPNLTFSTLTVSNMSPEDSSIYLCSATGVATEAFFGQGTRLTVV.